This passage covers 18 T cell receptor beta chains from one sample sequenced in a study of Ad26.COV2.S vaccination and SARS-CoV-2 variants (dated by TCRdb to about 2021). The method was the immunoSEQ multiplex PCR assay. In TCRdb, the immuneACCESS table is reduced to in-frame sequences with V and J assigned. These tables do not hold every clone; where another copy was compared, an unresolved V gene accounts for under half, and the others remain unexplained. The sample profile shows roughly 400,000 clones; about 91% of them were found once. Around 1.8% of the sample goes to the ten largest clones. What the treatment or condition label conveys for this sample: around 19 received Ad26.COV2.S at low or high dose, single or two shots; about 5 received placebo; per-sample allocation not given. Repertoires of vaccine and placebo recipients were sequenced from samples taken on day 63 after the first injection.

This sample comprised peripheral blood, obtained in a trial of Ad26.COV2.S vaccine versus placebo. Receptors were obtained from a person aged 18-65 years who received the Ad26.COV2.S COVID-19 vaccine or a placebo.

The chain uses TRBV6-5 and TRBJ2-1; 7 bases fit TRBD1. V trimming: 6 bases; J trimming: 8 bases; junction bases outside the gene matches: 10. The CDR3 length is 14 residues. Germline values: CDR1 MNHEY, CDR2 SVGAGI. CDR3 loop: CASSMGQRRYEQFF. CDR3 in DNA: TGTGCCAGCAGCATGGGACAGAGGAGGTATGAGCAGTTCTTC.

The CDR3 coding sequence is TGTGCCAGCAGTTACTCGAGACGTGGCAATCAGCCCCAGCATTTT. The encoded protein is CASSYSRRGNQPQHF. This chain uses TRBV6-5 with TRBJ1-5; unclear D gene. This CDR3 contains 15 residues. Germline V gene data show CDR1 as MNHEY and CDR2 as SVGAGI. Trimming pared 0 bases from V and 2 bases from J, leaving 8 bases between.

CDR3 residues: CASRKTPNTGELFF. The CDR3 nucleotides read TGTGCCAGCAGAAAAACACCGAACACCGGGGAGCTGTTTTTT. This sequence joins TRBV6-5 and TRBJ2-2; no reliable D call. Trimming pared 6 bases from V and 0 bases from J, leaving 8 bases between. Germline lookup yields CDR1 MNHEY and CDR2 SVGAGI. This CDR3 is 14 amino acids long.

On this clone: Other DNA sequences within the sample encode an identical CDR3. The chain uses TRBV4-1 and TRBJ1-5; D call uncertain. The germline V gene encodes CDR1 MGHRA and CDR2 YSYEKL. Trimming removed 1 base from V and 1 base from J, with 5 bases in between. This CDR3 region has 14 residues. This chain's CDR3 is CASSQVGSNQPQHF. Written as DNA, the CDR3 is TGCGCCAGCAGCCAAGTGGGGAGCAATCAGCCCCAGCATTTT.

V gene TRBV5-4 combines with J gene TRBJ2-1; unclear D gene. Looked up from germline, CDR1 is SGHNT and CDR2 is YYREEE (reference sequence). The CDR3 sequence is 14 residues long. Trimming took 1 base from V and 0 from J, leaving 5 bases between them. CDR3 sequence (DNA): TGTGCCAGCAGCTTGATCGGCTCCTACAATGAGCAGTTCTTC. The encoded protein is CASSLIGSYNEQFF. Full variable domain (rest looked up from reference TRBV5-4 and TRBJ2-1): ETGVTQSPTHLIKTRGQQVTLRCSSQSGHNTVSWYQQALGQGPQFIFQYYREEENGRGNFPPRFSGLQFPNYSSELNVNALELDDSALYLCASSLIGSYNEQFFGPGTRLTVL.

V gene TRBV27 combines with J gene TRBJ1-2; 9 bases are a match to TRBD1. CDR1 MNHEY and CDR2 SMNVEV come from the germline V gene (reference sequence). The junction had 9 bases not matched to a gene; V was cut back by 9 bases and J by 1 base. This CDR3 comprises 15 residues. In nucleotides, the CDR3 is TGTGCCAGACTGACAGGGGGAAGGGTTAACTATGGCTACACCTTC. Amino acids: CARLTGGRVNYGYTF.

The V and J genes are TRBV30 and TRBJ1-1; D is ambiguous. This CDR3 has 11 residues. The germline V gene encodes CDR1 GTSNPN and CDR2 SVGIG (reference sequence). With 1 base removed from V and 6 bases from J, the gap between germline ends came to 6 bases. DNA for the CDR3: TGTGCCTGGAGTGACGGCCCTGAAGCTTTCTTT. Translated, it gives CAWSDGPEAFF. The whole variable domain, remainder taken from reference TRBV30 and TRBJ1-1, is SQTIHQWPATLVQPVGSPLSLECTVEGTSNPNLYWYRQAAGRGLQLLFYSVGIGQISSEVPQNLSASRPQDRQFILSSKKLLLSDSGFYLCAWSDGPEAFFGQGTRLTVV.

The gene calls are TRBV7-8 and TRBJ2-5, with D tentatively TRBD2 (5 bases). V dropped 5 bases and J dropped 5 bases, with 18 bases sitting between them. The CDR3 is 15 amino acids. Germline V CDR1 and CDR2: SGHVS, FQNEAQ. The DNA of the CDR3 is TGTGCCAGCAGCCCACCCCCGGTACCGGGGGAGACCCAGTACTTC. Its translation is CASSPPPVPGETQYF. Full variable domain (outside the CDR3, taken from reference TRBV7-8 and TRBJ2-5): GAGVSQSPRYKVAKRGQDVALRCDPISGHVSLFWYQQALGQGPEFLTYFQNEAQLDKSGLPSDRFFAERPEGSVSTLKIQRTQQEDSAVYLCASSPPPVPGETQYFGPGTRLLVL.

The chain uses TRBV14 and TRBJ2-7, with a tentative D call TRBD2 (6 bases). Germline V gene lookup returns CDR1 SGHDN and CDR2 FVKESK. Trimming left V 6 bases short and J 0 bases short, with 9 bases between. CDR3 size: 13 residues. The CDR3 bases are TGTGCCAGCAGAAAGACTAGCTCCTACGAGCAGTACTTC. Translated, it gives CASRKTSSYEQYF.

The chain links TRBV10-3 to TRBJ2-3; TRBD2 aligns across 9 bases. The junction had 7 bases not matched to a gene; V was cut back by 0 bases and J by 0 bases. Per germline, CDR1 ENHRY and CDR2 SYGVKD. The CDR3 is made up of 18 amino acids. In DNA, the CDR3 is TGTGCCATCAGTGAGTCCCCTTATAGCGGGAGAAGCACAGATACGCAGTATTTT. As protein: CAISESPYSGRSTDTQYF.

The J gene is TRBJ1-6, the V gene TRBV7-2; D possibly corresponds to TRBD1 (5 bases). The germline V gene has CDR1 SGHTA and CDR2 FQGNSA. The CDR3 extends over 14 amino acids. Trimming took off 1 base at V and 6 bases at J, with 7 bases between the two ends. The CDR3: CASSLVQGNSPLHF. CDR3 coding DNA: TGTGCCAGCAGCTTAGTGCAGGGTAATTCACCCCTCCACTTT.

The V gene is TRBV6-5, the J gene TRBJ1-4; unclear D gene. CDR3 length: 15 residues. In germline, CDR1 is MNHEY, CDR2 SVGAGI. Trimming removed 7 bases at V and 5 bases at J, with 17 bases between. CDR3 sequence (DNA): TGTGCCAGCATTCACAGCTCACGGCCGAATGAAAAACTGTTTTTT. Translated: CASIHSSRPNEKLFF.

This chain links TRBV2 with TRBJ2-1; D may be TRBD2 (5 bases). The V end was cut by 11 bases, the J end by 5 bases, with 19 bases between. Per the germline V gene, CDR1 is SNHLY and CDR2 is FYNNEI. The CDR3 extends over 14 amino acids. This CDR3 is CARSDSTGNNEQFF. CDR3 DNA sequence: TGTGCCCGCTCGGACTCGACGGGAAACAATGAGCAGTTCTTC.

This rearrangement joins TRBV19 to TRBJ1-3; TRBD1 aligns across 9 bases. Trimming removed 7 bases from V and 0 bases from J; junction bases left unmatched: 10. The CDR3 spans 17 residues. CDR1 LNHDA and CDR2 SQIVND come from the germline V gene (reference sequence). The CDR3 DNA sequence: TGTGCCAGTACCAGACAGGGGGTGACTAGCTCTGGAAACACCATATATTTT. Amino acids: CASTRQGVTSSGNTIYF.

The CDR3 region has the DNA TGTGCCAGCAGCTTTAGAACGGGAGGCGGCACCGGGGAGCTGTTTTTT. It yields the protein CASSFRTGGGTGELFF. The chain employs TRBV7-9 and TRBJ2-2, with 7 nucleotides matching TRBD2. The germline CDR1 and CDR2 sequences are SEHNR and FQNEAQ (reference sequence). The CDR3 has 16 residues. V shed 3 bases, J shed 4 bases, and the junction held 8 bases outside the gene matches.

In DNA form, the CDR3 reads TGTGCCACCTCGGCAGGGAAACGGACCTACGAGCAGTACTTC. It specifies CATSAGKRTYEQYF. The rearrangement links TRBV6-5 to TRBJ2-7, with a tentative D call TRBD1 (5 bases). V lost 10 bases, J lost 2 bases, and 18 bases lay in between. This CDR3 spans 14 amino acids. CDR1 MNHEY and CDR2 SVGAGI come from the germline V gene.

This clone was seen a handful of times. The chain uses TRBV9 and TRBJ2-5, with a possible D match to TRBD1 (5 bases). V was trimmed by 3 bases and J by 2 bases, leaving 11 bases between them. Per germline, CDR1 SGDLS and CDR2 YYNGEE. The CDR3 covers 14 residues. The CDR3 spells CASSADSVQETQYF. In DNA form, the CDR3 reads TGTGCCAGCAGCGCCGACAGCGTACAAGAGACCCAGTACTTC.

This chain uses TRBV9 with TRBJ1-2, with 7 nucleotides matching TRBD1. Unmatched junction bases numbered 3, after V lost 0 bases and J lost 4 bases. The CDR3 contains 14 residues. In germline, CDR1 is SGDLS, CDR2 YYNGEE. In nucleotides, the CDR3 is TGTGCCAGCAGCGTAGCTGGGACAGCCTATGGCTACACCTTC. Translation gives CASSVAGTAYGYTF.